The 15 T cell receptor beta chains reported below all come from one sample, sequenced in a study of T cell repertoires in cytomegalovirus infection. TCRdb analysed the reads with MiXCR anew, one entry per CDR3 protein. The sample has roughly 860,000 distinct CDR3 sequences; less than 35% are singletons. Their cognate antigens are unknown. The sequencing used cultured CD8+ T cells from PBMCs, collected from culture after CMV antigen stimulation. These receptors were obtained from a human donor in good health (CMV status not recorded). Some clones in this sample may be carry-over from other donors' samples.

The J gene is TRBJ2-1, the V gene TRBV5-1; the D gene is possibly TRBD1 (5 bases). The V end was cut by 0 bases, the J end by 7 bases, with 11 bases between. CDR3 size: 14 residues. Germline V gene sequence: CDR1 SGHRS, CDR2 YFSETQ. The CDR3 protein is CASSLEVRGNEQFF. The CDR3 nucleotides are TGCGCCAGCAGCTTGGAAGTAAGGGGAAATGAGCAGTTCTTC.

This clonotype was picked up a small number of times. V gene TRBV18 combines with J gene TRBJ1-2, with D tentatively TRBD1 (5 bases). Germline V gene lookup returns CDR1 KGHSH and CDR2 LQKENI. The CDR3 covers 14 residues. The V gene lost 3 bases and the J gene lost 4 bases, with 12 bases spanning the gap. CDR3: CASSPGWGGYGYTF. The DNA of the CDR3 is TGTGCCAGCTCACCTGGATGGGGGGGCTATGGCTACACCTTC.

This clonotype was observed a few times. The chain uses TRBV4-1 and TRBJ2-5, with a weak D call TRBD2 (5 bases). CDR3 length: 15 residues. Germline CDR1 MGHRA, CDR2 YSYEKL. V was trimmed by 4 bases and J by 1 base, leaving 13 bases between them. DNA for the CDR3: TGCGCCAGCAGCCCGACTAAAGGGTCCCAAGAGACCCAGTACTTC. This sequence encodes CASSPTKGSQETQYF.

This chain links TRBV6-1 with TRBJ2-3; no definite D call. Germline assignment: CDR1 MNHNS and CDR2 SASEGT. The CDR3 extends over 18 amino acids. Trimming shortened V by 5 bases and J by 0 bases, and 21 bases separated the two germline ends. Written as DNA, the CDR3 is TGTGCCAGCAGTCCCACACTATATTCAAGACCTAGCACAGATACGCAGTATTTT. As protein: CASSPTLYSRPSTDTQYF.

This clonotype was counted only a few times. The rearrangement uses TRBV7-9 and TRBJ1-1; D remains unclear. Looked up from germline, CDR1 is SEHNR and CDR2 is FQNEAQ (reference sequence). V was trimmed by 3 bases and J by 5 bases, leaving 10 bases between them. CDR3 length: 13 residues. CDR3 DNA sequence: TGTGCCAGCAGCTTCCCTAGGTGGACTGAAGCTTTCTTT. As protein: CASSFPRWTEAFF.

The chain links TRBV27 to TRBJ2-1; D unclear. The length of the CDR3 is 13 residues. The germline V and J ends were trimmed by 6 bases and 1 base, with 7 bases remaining between them. Germline values: CDR1 MNHEY, CDR2 SMNVEV (reference sequence). The CDR3 sequence: CASRDGSYNEQFF. DNA for the CDR3: TGTGCCAGCAGGGATGGGTCCTACAATGAGCAGTTCTTC.

This clonotype was seen only a few times. The chain links TRBV27 to TRBJ1-5, with D uncertain. Germline CDR1 and CDR2: MNHEY and SMNVEV (reference sequence). Trimming stripped 7 bases from V and 1 base from J, with 14 bases between. CDR3 length equals 15 residues. The CDR3 DNA is TGTGCCAGCACTCCTCGTCCGGACAGCAATCAGCCCCAGCATTTT. Translating gives CASTPRPDSNQPQHF.

The chain combines TRBV19 with TRBJ1-2; D is unresolved. The CDR3 contains 15 residues. Trimming stripped 4 bases from V and 4 bases from J, with 16 bases between. CDR1 is LNHDA and CDR2 is SQIVND in the germline V gene (reference sequence). The CDR3, as DNA: TGTGCCAGTAGTAAGGCACCCACTCCAATCTATGGCTACACCTTC. This sequence encodes CASSKAPTPIYGYTF.

The V and J genes are TRBV29-1 and TRBJ2-5, with 7 positions matching TRBD1. This CDR3 contains 13 residues. Per the germline V gene, CDR1 is SQVTM and CDR2 is ANQGSEA. J was trimmed by 3 bases and V by 6 bases; bases with no gene match: 7. CDR3 in DNA: TGCAGCGTCGAGACCGGGACAGAAGAGACCCAGTACTTC. Translation gives CSVETGTEETQYF.

The V call is TRBV20-1, the J call TRBJ2-3; 8 bases match TRBD2. J gave up 0 bases and V 0 bases, and 11 bases lay outside the gene matches. This CDR3 comprises 18 residues. The germline V gene has CDR1 DFQATT and CDR2 SNEGSKA (reference sequence). In DNA form, the CDR3 reads TGCAGTGCTAGAGATACAGCGGGGGACATGTCTAGCACAGATACGCAGTATTTT. Translated: CSARDTAGDMSSTDTQYF.

This clonotype was found many times. The chain couples TRBV7-6 to TRBJ1-5, with D possibly being TRBD1 (5 bases). The CDR3 is 15 amino acids. Deletions cut 1 base from V and 8 bases from J, with 15 bases between. The V gene's germline CDR1 is SGHVS and CDR2 FNYEAQ. The CDR3 reads CASSLGDGDFEPQHF. The CDR3 DNA follows: TGTGCCAGCAGCTTAGGGGACGGTGATTTTGAGCCCCAGCATTTT.

This chain joins TRBV4-3 and TRBJ1-2; D remains ambiguous. V lost 1 base and J 3 bases, leaving 18 bases between the germline ends. The CDR3 is made up of 17 amino acids. Germline loops: CDR1 LGHNA, CDR2 YSLEER. The CDR3 protein is CASSQAPQAGSDYGYTF. The CDR3 region has the DNA TGCGCCAGCAGCCAAGCCCCTCAGGCCGGGTCTGACTATGGCTACACCTTC.

The CDR3 spells CASSLGGPERGYTF. The CDR3, as DNA: TGCGCCAGCAGCTTGGGAGGCCCAGAAAGGGGCTACACCTTC. This rearrangement joins TRBV5-1 to TRBJ1-2; no definite D call. There are 14 residues in the CDR3. Germline CDR1 is SGHRS and CDR2 is YFSETQ. V was trimmed by 0 bases and J by 8 bases, leaving 14 bases between them.

This clonotype was detected a few times. The rearrangement joins TRBV27 to TRBJ1-1; D unclear. Trimming stripped 5 bases from V and 8 bases from J, with 12 bases between. The CDR3 is 12 amino acids. Germline CDR1 and CDR2: MNHEY and SMNVEV (reference sequence). The chain's CDR3 is CASSLPGREAFF. Written as DNA, the CDR3 is TGTGCCAGCAGTCTACCAGGCCGCGAAGCTTTCTTT.

The genes are TRBV20-1 and TRBJ2-2; TRBD2 matches 10 bases. CDR1 is DFQATT and CDR2 is SNEGSKA in the germline V gene (reference sequence). V gave up 6 bases and J gave up 7 bases; unmatched junction bases: 17. The CDR3 runs 17 residues. The chain's CDR3 is CSAIWPSGGQEYGELFF. The CDR3 DNA reads as TGCAGTGCGATATGGCCTAGCGGGGGCCAAGAGTACGGGGAGCTGTTTTTT.